Listed here are 14 T cell receptor beta chains from one sample, sequenced in a study of PD-1 blockade in classical Hodgkin lymphoma. Only in-frame clones appear in the TCRdb table, and some are missing; sequencing was by immunoSEQ multiplex PCR. The sample records about 61,000 clones, around 90% being singletons. Time point defined: cycle 4 day 1 (C4D1), after 6 weeks of nivolumab. In every patient, relapse followed autologous stem cell transplantation, while exposure to brentuximab vedotin differed. Source: peripheral blood mononuclear cells (PBMCs), taken before the fourth cycle of nivolumab. The receptors were sampled from a human donor with classical Hodgkin lymphoma.

The chain recombines TRBV7-9 with TRBJ2-3; D unresolved. Germline-derived CDR1 and CDR2 are SEHNR and FQNEAQ (reference sequence). The CDR3 extends over 17 amino acids. Deletions cut 5 bases from V and 0 bases from J, with 18 bases between. CDR3 sequence reads: CASSPNSVHLSTDTQYF. CDR3 coding DNA: TGTGCCAGCAGCCCCAATTCCGTCCACCTCAGCACAGATACGCAGTATTTT.

The rearrangement uses TRBV6-1 and TRBJ1-2; D might be TRBD1 (5 bases). Trimming stripped 6 bases from V and 7 bases from J, with 12 bases between. CDR3 size: 12 residues. CDR1 MNHNS and CDR2 SASEGT come from the germline V gene. For the CDR3, the DNA is TGTGCCAGCAGCCTCGGGGCGGCTGGCTACACCTTC. As protein: CASSLGAAGYTF.

The rearrangement uses TRBV7-9 and TRBJ2-7, with 8 nucleotides matching TRBD1. Germline loops: CDR1 SEHNR, CDR2 FQNEAQ (reference sequence). This CDR3 spans 14 amino acids. Trimming took 5 bases from V and 2 from J; bases not matched to a gene: 5. The CDR3 region is CASSQWDRTYEQYF. DNA of the CDR3: TGTGCCAGCAGCCAATGGGACAGGACCTACGAGCAGTACTTC.

This chain uses TRBV6-5 with TRBJ1-2; D unresolved. CDR3 length: 13 amino acids. V was cut by 0 bases and J by 8 bases, with 10 bases left in between. Looked up from germline, CDR1 is MNHEY and CDR2 is SVGAGI. CDR3 coding DNA: TGTGCCAGCAGTTACTCAAGGGTCGACGGCTACACCTTC. This translates into CASSYSRVDGYTF.

The chain combines TRBV18 with TRBJ2-3; 12 nucleotides line up with TRBD2. CDR3 length equals 16 residues. Germline V gene lookup returns CDR1 KGHSH and CDR2 LQKENI. J lost 9 bases, V lost 3 bases, and 10 bases had no gene match. The CDR3, as DNA: TGTGCCAGCTCACCGAATCTAGCGGGGGGGAGTCAGACGCAGTATTTT. Translation gives CASSPNLAGGSQTQYF.

This clone came up once. This chain connects TRBV5-6 to TRBJ2-4; 7 nucleotides agree with TRBD1. The CDR3 is 16 residues long. The V gene end was trimmed by 5 bases and the J gene end by 3 bases; junction bases not matched to a gene: 11. Per the germline V gene, CDR1 is SGHDT and CDR2 is YYEEEE. CDR3 amino acids: CASSLTGVGDKNIQYF. Here the CDR3 DNA reads TGTGCCAGCAGTTTAACAGGGGTGGGGGACAAAAACATTCAGTACTTC.

This clone was seen a single time. The J gene is TRBJ1-4, the V gene TRBV28; TRBD1 agrees at 7 bases. CDR1 MDHEN and CDR2 SYDVKM come from the germline V gene. The CDR3 spans 12 residues. Losses at the gene ends were 3 bases for V and 16 bases for J; bases not matched to a gene: 8. The CDR3 here is CASSFLRQGPFF. The CDR3 bases are TGTGCCAGCAGTTTCCTCCGACAGGGACCGTTTTTT.

The chain has TRBV5-1 and TRBJ2-2; perhaps TRBD1 as D (5 bases). V was shortened by 5 bases and J by 5 bases, with 16 bases between the two germline ends. Per germline, CDR1 SGHRS and CDR2 YFSETQ. The length of the CDR3 is 15 residues. The DNA for the CDR3 is TGCGCCAGCAGTCCACAGGTCCCTTATACCGGGGAGCTGTTTTTT. Translated, it gives CASSPQVPYTGELFF. Full variable domain (remainder filled in from reference TRBV5-1 and TRBJ2-2): KAGVTQTPRYLIKTRGQQVTLSCSPISGHRSVSWYQQTPGQGLQFLFEYFSETQRNKGNFPGRFSGRQFSNSRSEMNVSTLELGDSALYLCASSPQVPYTGELFFGEGSRLTVL.

V is TRBV5-1 and J is TRBJ1-4; a weak D match, TRBD1 (5 bases). CDR1 and CDR2 (germline): SGHRS, YFSETQ. The CDR3 has 16 residues. The V gene lost 4 bases and the J gene lost 8 bases, with 21 bases spanning the gap. This CDR3 is CASSPNPTGGEEKLFF. The CDR3 DNA reads as TGCGCCAGCAGCCCCAACCCGACGGGGGGAGAGGAAAAACTGTTTTTT.

The chain carries TRBV5-6 and TRBJ1-2; D is undetermined. Germline CDR1 SGHDT, CDR2 YYEEEE. The V and J ends lost 4 bases and 1 base respectively, with 14 bases between them. The CDR3 has 15 amino acids. The CDR3 DNA is TGTGCCAGCAGCGCGGAGGGCAGGAGTAACTATGGCTACACCTTC. This encodes CASSAEGRSNYGYTF. Filled out from reference TRBV5-6 and TRBJ1-2, the complete variable domain reads DAGVTQSPTHLIKTRGQQVTLRCSPKSGHDTVSWYQQALGQGPQFIFQYYEEEERQRGNFPDRFSGHQFPNYSSELNVNALLLGDSALYLCASSAEGRSNYGYTFGSGTRLTVV.

The chain is built from TRBV7-9 and TRBJ2-6; D is unclear. The CDR3 covers 14 residues. Between the trimmed V and J ends, which lost 4 bases and 0 bases, there was a span of 4 bases. Germline loops: CDR1 SEHNR, CDR2 FQNEAQ (reference sequence). The CDR3 reads CASSSNSGANVLTF. The DNA for the CDR3 is TGTGCCAGCAGCTCGAACTCTGGGGCCAACGTCCTGACTTTC.

This clone was recorded once. The chain links TRBV5-1 to TRBJ1-1; no firm D call. The V end lost 4 bases, the J end lost 4 bases, and 14 bases lay between the germline ends. The germline gives CDR1 SGHRS, CDR2 YFSETQ. The CDR3 is made up of 14 amino acids. For the CDR3, the DNA is TGCGCCAGCAGCCTATCGCCTTTGGGCACTGAAGCTTTCTTT. Translation: CASSLSPLGTEAFF.

This chain links TRBV20-1 with TRBJ2-5; 9 nucleotides align to TRBD1. CDR1 and CDR2 from the germline V gene are DFQATT and SNEGSKA (reference sequence). Trimming removed 5 bases from V and 5 bases from J; junction bases left unmatched: 0. The CDR3 totals 11 residues. CDR3 sequence (DNA): TGCAGTGCTGGGACAGGGGAGACCCAGTACTTC. Its translation is CSAGTGETQYF.

The rearrangement uses TRBV5-1 and TRBJ1-4, with D maybe TRBD1 (5 bases). V was trimmed by 4 bases and J by 3 bases, leaving 16 bases between them. Per germline, CDR1 SGHRS and CDR2 YFSETQ. This CDR3 has 16 amino acids. The CDR3 sequence is CASSGSQGGANEKLFF. The CDR3 DNA reads as TGCGCCAGCAGCGGGTCTCAAGGAGGGGCTAATGAAAAACTGTTTTTT.